The T cell receptor beta chain under discussion was sequenced for a study of early T cells in non-severe SARS-CoV-2 infection. Across the study: Sequenced material consisted of bulk RNA (from unsorted whole blood), and chains were unpaired.

As part of library construction, unique molecular identifiers were attached to individual cDNA molecules. One entry per CDR3 protein, called by TCRdb with MiXCR from the 5' RACE reads. Here the sample spans tens of thousands of distinct CDR3 sequences, approximately 10% being singletons. Broader study findings: CD4 and private specificities were missed by VDJdb matching, which favored anti-spike CD8 responses.

The CDR3 has 15 residues. V was pared by 6 bases and J by 2 bases, with 2 bases of the junction left unmatched. The germline V gene has CDR1 SNHLY and CDR2 FYNNEI. The sample holds many counts of this clonotype. Its antigen is currently unknown. Material for sequencing was whole blood. The sequence was collected from an adult who was a healthcare worker with PCR-confirmed SARS-CoV-2 infection or an uninfected control (not recorded which). V gene TRBV2 combines with J gene TRBJ2-2; 11 bases are shared with TRBD2. CDR3 bases: TGTGCCAGCAGAGGACTAGCGGGTAACACCGGGGAGCTGTTTTTT. Amino acids: CASRGLAGNTGELFF.